This T cell receptor beta chain originates from a study of blood T cell repertoires in COVID-19. The germline gives CDR1 LGHNA, CDR2 YSLEER. V lost 0 bases and J lost 6, with 10 bases in between. This CDR3 is 14 amino acids long. The assay was immunoSEQ multiplex PCR, and TCRdb's table has in-frame clones only and misses some. Of some 68,000 clones detected, 86% appear once; the ten largest clones hold around 4.4%. The receptor comes from a man in his fifties with active COVID-19. The gene calls are TRBV4-3 and TRBJ2-3, with D unclear. Specimen: peripheral blood. DNA of the CDR3: TGCGCCAGCAGCCAAGACGGCCGCGGTGATACGCAGTATTTT. Its protein product is CASSQDGRGDTQYF.